The entry below gives a single T cell receptor beta chain sequence along with its context. No antigen is known for it. No base-level quality is on record; no much larger clone is a single base apart. The source of the sample is a study of early T cells in non-severe SARS-CoV-2 infection listed by TCRdb under 2021. With regard to the full study: Bulk RNA from unsorted whole blood was used for TCR sequencing, so alpha and beta chains could not be paired.

Summary of the overall study and its limitations: VDJdb matching was skewed toward anti-spike CD8 responses, so virus-specific expansions were likely underestimated and private and CD4 specificities were missed.

Library construction relied on 5' RACE. TCRdb names NextSeq 500 as the instrument used. The TCR library protocol attached unique molecular identifiers to individual cDNA molecules to correct for sequencing error and PCR bias. Both TCR alpha and beta chains were sequenced, and tight co-correlation was observed between alpha and beta sequence abundances in each sample. As for the authors' bioinformatics: Decombinator V4 was used to perform V gene, J gene and CDR3 annotation of TCR sequences. Expanded TCRs were defined as changing significantly between any two time points under a Poisson model with p below 0.0001. TCR abundances were normalised to the total number of TCRs sequenced per sample and were expressed as counts per million. A search of VDJdb, accessed on 1 November 2021, was run for TCRs annotated to CMV, EBV and SARS-CoV-2, with TCRs annotated for multiple antigens excluded. TCRdb reanalyzed the raw reads on its own, using fastp at Q25 for trimming and MiXCR for clone calling, and kept in-frame beta chains. Rows are combined by CDR3 protein, so each entry shows the most common genes and DNA. TCRdb assigned the V and J calls; the authors' analysis was not used. The sample records approximately 98,000 distinct CDR3 sequences, about 12% of which are singletons. The ten biggest clones cover around 3.2% of the sample.

Set within a cohort of healthcare workers in London, UK, this nested case-control study involved weekly PCR testing of nasopharyngeal swabs along with blood sampling. Between 23 and 31 March 2020, the week of the UK lockdown, healthcare workers were enrolled and then followed up weekly for as long as 16 weeks. The TCR sequence derives from an adult who was a healthcare worker with PCR-confirmed SARS-CoV-2 infection or an uninfected control (not recorded which). Sequenced sample: whole blood.

The CDR3 here reads CASRPAVSEQYF. In nucleotides, the sequence is TGTGCCAGCAGACCCGCAGTAAGCGAGCAGTACTTC. The chain is made from TRBV28 and TRBJ2-7; the D gene lacks a confident call. The V end loses 6 bases and the J end loses 6 bases, and a stretch of 12 bases separates them. Via the germline V gene, CDR1 is MDHEN and CDR2 SYDVKM. The CDR3 starts with the cysteine, ends with the phenylalanine, and has 12 residues. Of all the DNA, just the CDR3 is kept, 36 bases in frame from base 1.